Reported below is one TCR beta chain. The CDR3 contains 14 residues. Germline CDR1 is SGHDT and CDR2 is YYEEEE. The ends were cut back, 0 bases at V and 4 bases at J, with 11 bases in the middle. This sample is part of a study of technical replicates of blood from several donors. Profiling relied on immunoSEQ multiplex PCR, and the TCRdb table lists in-frame clones only, not all of them. Of roughly 50,000 clones in the sample, around 93% are singletons; the top ten hold about 3.9%. The TCR comes from a human donor in good health. Some clones in this sample may be carry-over from other donors' samples. V gene TRBV5-6 combines with J gene TRBJ2-7; D is ambiguous. Input material: PBMCs. The CDR3 loop is CASSLGAAPYEQYF. The CDR3 bases are TGTGCCAGCAGCTTGGGGGCAGCTCCATACGAGCAGTACTTC. The full variable domain, in which reference TRBV5-6 and TRBJ2-7 provide the parts outside the CDR3, is DAGVTQSPTHLIKTRGQQVTLRCSPKSGHDTVSWYQQALGQGPQFIFQYYEEEERQRGNFPDRFSGHQFPNYSSELNVNALLLGDSALYLCASSLGAAPYEQYFGPGTRLTVT.